Listed here are 13 T cell receptor beta chains from one sample, sequenced in a study of radiotherapy plus CTLA-4 blockade in lung cancer. Only in-frame clones appear in the TCRdb table, and some are missing; sequencing was by immunoSEQ multiplex PCR. This table has about 90,000 clones, about two thirds appearing once. The starting material was peripheral blood, obtained from a patient treated with radiotherapy plus ipilimumab. The receptors come from a human donor with non-small cell lung cancer that progressed on radiotherapy plus ipilimumab.

V gene TRBV9 combines with J gene TRBJ1-2, with 7 positions matching TRBD1. V trimming: 2 bases; J trimming: 5 bases; junction bases outside the gene matches: 9. Germline CDR1 is SGDLS and CDR2 is YYNGEE. The CDR3 length is 15 residues. The CDR3 spells CASSVATGPTYGYTF. CDR3 DNA sequence: TGTGCCAGCAGCGTCGCGACAGGGCCAACATATGGCTACACCTTC.

This clone has only a few counts. This chain uses TRBV4-1 with TRBJ1-2; tentatively, D is TRBD1 (5 bases). Germline V gene data show CDR1 as MGHRA and CDR2 as YSYEKL. The CDR3 runs to 15 residues. The V gene lost 1 base and the J gene lost 3 bases, with 12 bases spanning the gap. The CDR3 DNA reads as TGCGCCAGCAGCCAAGGGGCAGGGCTAGACTATGGCTACACCTTC. It codes for CASSQGAGLDYGYTF.

This clone occurred a few times. J is TRBJ2-1 and V is TRBV7-8; TRBD2 might be the D (6 bases). The V end lost 5 bases, the J end lost 6 bases, and 17 bases lay between the germline ends. This CDR3 has 15 amino acids. Germline V lookup: CDR1 SGHVS, CDR2 FQNEAQ. Here the CDR3 DNA reads TGTGCCAGCAGCCCCCTCCTCGGGGGTGGCAATGAGCAGTTCTTC. This encodes CASSPLLGGGNEQFF.

The J gene is TRBJ2-7, the V gene TRBV5-1; 7 bases match TRBD1. Unmatched junction bases numbered 4, after V lost 0 bases and J lost 4 bases. Germline-derived CDR1 and CDR2 are SGHRS and YFSETQ. CDR3 length: 14 amino acids. DNA of the CDR3: TGCGCCAGCAGCTTGGAATGGGGACAGTACGAGCAGTACTTC. Translated: CASSLEWGQYEQYF.

The chain recombines TRBV11-2 with TRBJ2-1, with 9 bases lining up with TRBD1. The CDR3 sequence is 13 residues long. The germline V gene has CDR1 SGHAT and CDR2 FQNNGV. Unmatched junction bases numbered 5, after V lost 6 bases and J lost 8 bases. The CDR3 DNA sequence: TGTGCCAGCAGTTTTACAGGGGGCTATGAGCAGTTCTTC. Translated, it gives CASSFTGGYEQFF. The full variable domain, in which reference TRBV11-2 and TRBJ2-1 provide the parts outside the CDR3, is EAGVAQSPRYKIIEKRQSVAFWCNPISGHATLYWYQQILGQGPKLLIQFQNNGVVDDSQLPKDRFSAERLKGVDSTLKIQPAKLEDSAVYLCASSFTGGYEQFFGPGTRLTVL.

The V gene is TRBV27, the J gene TRBJ1-1, with 10 bases lining up with TRBD1. Germline loops: CDR1 MNHEY, CDR2 SMNVEV (reference sequence). The V and J ends lost 5 bases and 4 bases, in that order; junction bases with no gene match: 7. The CDR3 loop spans 15 amino acids. This CDR3 is CASSGRQGAGTEAFF. The CDR3, as DNA: TGTGCCAGCAGTGGGCGACAGGGGGCAGGCACTGAAGCTTTCTTT.

The V call is TRBV28, the J call TRBJ2-7; 7 bases line up with TRBD1. V lost 1 base to trimming and J lost 7 bases; unmatched junction nucleotides: 4. The CDR3 is 13 residues long. Germline-derived CDR1 and CDR2 are MDHEN and SYDVKM. The CDR3 DNA reads as TGTGCCAGCAGTTTATACAGGGGCGGGGAGCAGTACTTC. It translates to CASSLYRGGEQYF.

The V call is TRBV5-6, the J call TRBJ2-6, with unresolved D. The CDR3 has 17 amino acids. Looked up from germline, CDR1 is SGHDT and CDR2 is YYEEEE. V lost 0 bases and J lost 3, with 13 bases in between. CDR3 sequence: CASSLEARRLGANVLTF. Written as DNA, the CDR3 is TGTGCCAGCAGCTTGGAGGCCAGGCGGCTTGGGGCCAACGTCCTGACTTTC.

V usage is TRBV29-1 and J usage is TRBJ2-1, with D hard to call. The CDR3 loop spans 12 amino acids. Looked up from germline, CDR1 is SQVTM and CDR2 is ANQGSEA. V gave up 7 bases and J gave up 4 bases, with 11 bases separating them. CDR3 nucleotides: TGCAGCGCCACTACTTCGTACAATGAGCAGTTCTTC. Translated, it gives CSATTSYNEQFF.

This clone was observed a handful of times. The rearrangement uses TRBV4-3 and TRBJ2-5; no reliable D call. With 3 bases removed from V and 5 bases from J, the gap between germline ends came to 10 bases. The CDR3 is 13 amino acids. The germline V gene encodes CDR1 LGHNA and CDR2 YSLEER. The CDR3 is CASSHKEGETQYF. CDR3 DNA: TGCGCCAGCAGCCATAAGGAAGGGGAGACCCAGTACTTC.

This CDR3 reads CASGLAGALQETQYF. In DNA, the CDR3 is TGTGCCAGCGGGCTAGCGGGAGCCCTACAAGAGACCCAGTACTTC. The chain recombines TRBV28 with TRBJ2-5, with TRBD2 identical over 10 bases. Germline V gene sequence: CDR1 MDHEN, CDR2 SYDVKM. This CDR3 region has 15 residues. V lost 8 bases, J lost 2 bases, and 8 bases stayed unmatched.

The rearrangement links TRBV5-4 to TRBJ2-2, with 8 bases fitting TRBD1. The CDR3 spans 15 residues. V lost 4 bases, J lost 0 bases, and 2 bases stayed unmatched. The germline CDR1 and CDR2 sequences are SGHNT and YYREEE (reference sequence). The CDR3 here is CASSKDRANTGELFF. The CDR3 coding sequence is TGTGCCAGCAGCAAGGACAGGGCGAACACCGGGGAGCTGTTTTTT.

The chain uses TRBV15 and TRBJ1-4; D remains ambiguous. The V gene lost 1 base and the J gene lost 4 bases, with 13 bases spanning the gap. Looked up from germline, CDR1 is LNHNV and CDR2 is YYDKDF (reference sequence). There are 16 residues in the CDR3. DNA for the CDR3: TGTGCCACCAGCAGAGGGTTCGAGGTTTTTAATGAAAAACTGTTTTTT. Its protein is CATSRGFEVFNEKLFF.